This T cell receptor beta chain was found in a study of CXCR3-negative and CXCR3-positive naive CD8 T cells. Each CD8+ T cell subset was flow-sorted in triplicate. Every sort contained approximately 300,000 cells. Points from the study as a whole: Because surface CD5 did not distinguish the naive subsets, TCR strength was inferred from TRB CDR3 properties. Against CXCR3-negative naive cells, CXCR3-positive naive cells showed more hydrophobic TRB CDR3s. Memory CD8+ cells had much lower diversity, and both naive subsets had comparably high diversity.

On this clonotype itself: Antigen specificity is unknown.

Libraries were UMI-labeled 5' RACE TRB cDNA. One entry per CDR3 protein, without DNA, is what TCRdb gives after re-calling the 5' RACE reads. The ten top clones account for approximately 0.3%, within a sample of over 100,000 distinct CDR3 sequences. Sequencing was performed on naive CXCR3- CD8+ T cells from blood. Subset given: CD45RO-CCR7+CD27+CD95- naive CD8+ T cells lacking CXCR3 (TNR3-). The clonotype originates from a human donor in good health. Some clones in this sample may be carry-over from other donors' samples.

This CDR3 is CASSLDPDGEAEETQYF. The rearrangement links TRBV5-1 to TRBJ2-5; lacking DNA, the TRBD2 call made by TCRdb goes unchecked. This CDR3 spans 17 amino acids. The germline V gene encodes CDR1 SGHRS and CDR2 YFSETQ.